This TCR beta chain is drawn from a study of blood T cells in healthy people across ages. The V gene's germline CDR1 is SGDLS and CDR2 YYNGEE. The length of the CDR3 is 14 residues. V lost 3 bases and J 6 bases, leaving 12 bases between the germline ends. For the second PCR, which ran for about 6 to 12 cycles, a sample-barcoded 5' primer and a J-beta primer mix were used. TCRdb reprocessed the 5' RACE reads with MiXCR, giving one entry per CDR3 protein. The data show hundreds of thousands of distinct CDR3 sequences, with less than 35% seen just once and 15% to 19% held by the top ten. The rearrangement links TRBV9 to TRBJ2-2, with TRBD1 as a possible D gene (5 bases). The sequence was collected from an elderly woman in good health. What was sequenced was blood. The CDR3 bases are TGTGCCAGCAGCGCGGACACGGACGCCGGGGAGCTGTTTTTT. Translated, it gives CASSADTDAGELFF.